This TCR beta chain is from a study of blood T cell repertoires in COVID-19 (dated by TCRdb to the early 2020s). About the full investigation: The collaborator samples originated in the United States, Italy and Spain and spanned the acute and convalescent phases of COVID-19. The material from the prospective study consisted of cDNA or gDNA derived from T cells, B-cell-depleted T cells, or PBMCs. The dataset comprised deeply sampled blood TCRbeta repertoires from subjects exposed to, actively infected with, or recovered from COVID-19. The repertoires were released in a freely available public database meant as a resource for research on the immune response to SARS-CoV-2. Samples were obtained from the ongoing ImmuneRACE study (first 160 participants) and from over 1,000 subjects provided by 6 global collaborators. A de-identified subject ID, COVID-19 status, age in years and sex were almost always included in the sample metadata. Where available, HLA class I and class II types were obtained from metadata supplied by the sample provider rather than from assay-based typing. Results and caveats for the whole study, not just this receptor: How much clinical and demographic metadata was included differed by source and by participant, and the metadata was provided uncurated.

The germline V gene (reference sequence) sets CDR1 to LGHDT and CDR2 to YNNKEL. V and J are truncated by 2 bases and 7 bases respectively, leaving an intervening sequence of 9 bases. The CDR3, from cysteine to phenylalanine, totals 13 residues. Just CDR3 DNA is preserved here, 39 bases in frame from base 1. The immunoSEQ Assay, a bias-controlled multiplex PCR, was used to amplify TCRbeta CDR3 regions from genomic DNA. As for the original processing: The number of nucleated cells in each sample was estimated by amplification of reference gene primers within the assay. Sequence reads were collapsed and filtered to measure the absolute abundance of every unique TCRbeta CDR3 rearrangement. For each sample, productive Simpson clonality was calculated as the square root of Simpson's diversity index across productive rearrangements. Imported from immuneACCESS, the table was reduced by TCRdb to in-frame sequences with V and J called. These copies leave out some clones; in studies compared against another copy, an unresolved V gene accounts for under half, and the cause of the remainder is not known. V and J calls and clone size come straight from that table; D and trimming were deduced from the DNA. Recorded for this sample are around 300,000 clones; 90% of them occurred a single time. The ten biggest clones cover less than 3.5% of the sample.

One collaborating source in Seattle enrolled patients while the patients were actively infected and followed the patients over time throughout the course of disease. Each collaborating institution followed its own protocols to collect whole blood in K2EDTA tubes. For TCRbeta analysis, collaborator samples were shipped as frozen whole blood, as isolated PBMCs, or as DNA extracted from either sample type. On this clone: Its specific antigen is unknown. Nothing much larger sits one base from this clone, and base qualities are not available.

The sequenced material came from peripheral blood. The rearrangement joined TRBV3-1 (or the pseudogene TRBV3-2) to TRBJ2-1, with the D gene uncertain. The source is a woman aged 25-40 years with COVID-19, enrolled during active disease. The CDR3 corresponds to CASSQSVTNEQFF. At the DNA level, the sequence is TGTGCCAGCAGCCAATCAGTGACTAATGAGCAGTTCTTC.